This entry lists 4 T cell receptor beta chains sequenced from one sample in a study of cytomegalovirus exposure and HLA in healthy donors. This PCR relied on a set of 60 Vbeta primers and 13 Jbeta primers. Profiled with immunoSEQ multiplex PCR; TCRdb holds only in-frame clones, not every one. The table records around 150,000 clones, approximately 79% of them present only once. Sequencing was done on a sample of PBMCs. Every receptor here comes from a woman between 45 and 65 years old in good health and CMV-seropositive.

The CDR3 spells CASSTQGRSSYEQYF. The CDR3, as DNA: TGTGCCAGTAGTACACAGGGTAGGTCATCCTACGAGCAGTACTTC. The rearrangement links TRBV19 to TRBJ2-7; D is possibly TRBD1 (6 bases). The CDR3 consists of 15 residues. Deletions cut 4 bases from V and 1 base from J, with 14 bases between. Germline CDR1 is LNHDA and CDR2 is SQIVND (reference sequence).

J is TRBJ1-1 and V is TRBV9, with D perhaps matching TRBD1 (6 bases). V was cut by 0 bases and J by 5 bases, with 14 bases left in between. The germline gives CDR1 SGDLS, CDR2 YYNGEE. This CDR3 region has 15 residues. Here the CDR3 reads CASSVVPIRGTEAFF. Written as DNA, the CDR3 is TGTGCCAGCAGCGTAGTTCCGATAAGGGGGACTGAAGCTTTCTTT.

This clone was seen more than once but under ten times. The chain uses TRBV5-6 and TRBJ2-7; D is perhaps TRBD1 (6 bases). V was cut by 3 bases and J by 3 bases, with 13 bases left in between. The CDR3 has 14 residues. Germline lookup yields CDR1 SGHDT and CDR2 YYEEEE. The CDR3 loop is CASSSRRQDYEQYF. CDR3 coding DNA: TGTGCCAGCAGCTCCCGGCGACAGGACTACGAGCAGTACTTC.

The rearrangement uses TRBV11-2 and TRBJ2-7; 8 bases line up with TRBD1. Germline V gene data show CDR1 as SGHAT and CDR2 as FQNNGV. This CDR3 region has 17 residues. V was clipped by 5 bases and J by 0 bases; unmatched bases: 12. DNA of the CDR3: TGTGCCAGCAGCCTAACCGACAGGGGACCTCGCTCCTACGAGCAGTACTTC. It codes for CASSLTDRGPRSYEQYF. The full variable domain, its missing parts supplied by reference TRBV11-2 and TRBJ2-7, is EAGVAQSPRYKIIEKRQSVAFWCNPISGHATLYWYQQILGQGPKLLIQFQNNGVVDDSQLPKDRFSAERLKGVDSTLKIQPAKLEDSAVYLCASSLTDRGPRSYEQYFGPGTRLTVT.